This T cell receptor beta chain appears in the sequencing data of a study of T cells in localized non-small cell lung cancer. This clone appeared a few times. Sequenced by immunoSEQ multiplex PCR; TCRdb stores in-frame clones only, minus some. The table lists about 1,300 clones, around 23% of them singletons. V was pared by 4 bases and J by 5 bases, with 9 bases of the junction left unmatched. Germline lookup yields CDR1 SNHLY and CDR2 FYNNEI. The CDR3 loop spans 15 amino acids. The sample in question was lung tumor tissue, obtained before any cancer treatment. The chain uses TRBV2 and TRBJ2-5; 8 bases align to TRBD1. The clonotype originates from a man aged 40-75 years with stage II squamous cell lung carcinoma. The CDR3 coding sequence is TGTGCCAGCAGTGGGCCACGACAGGGGTTGGAGACCCAGTACTTC. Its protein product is CASSGPRQGLETQYF.